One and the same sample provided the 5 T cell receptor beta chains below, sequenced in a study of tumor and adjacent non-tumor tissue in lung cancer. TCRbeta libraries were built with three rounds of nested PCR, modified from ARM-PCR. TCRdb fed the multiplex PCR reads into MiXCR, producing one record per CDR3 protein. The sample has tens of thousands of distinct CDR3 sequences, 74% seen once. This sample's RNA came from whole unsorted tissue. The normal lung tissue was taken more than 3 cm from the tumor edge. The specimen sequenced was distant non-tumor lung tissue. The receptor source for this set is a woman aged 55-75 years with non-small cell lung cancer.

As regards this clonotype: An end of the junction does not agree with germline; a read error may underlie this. The CDR3 DNA reads TGTGCCACCAGCTTGATTAGCGGGGGGGTAAATGAGCAGTTCTTC. It encodes CATSLISGGVNEQFF. The rearrangement uses TRBV11-2 and TRBJ2-1, with TRBD2 identical over 11 bases. Per the germline V gene, CDR1 is SGHAT and CDR2 is FQNNGV. The CDR3 sequence is 15 residues long. Filled out from reference TRBV11-2 and TRBJ2-1, the complete variable domain reads EAGVAQSPRYKIIEKRQSVAFWCNPISGHATLYWYQQILGQGPKLLIQFQNNGVVDDSQLPKDRFSAERLKGVDSTLKIQPAKLEDSAVYLCATSLISGGVNEQFFGPGTRLTVL.

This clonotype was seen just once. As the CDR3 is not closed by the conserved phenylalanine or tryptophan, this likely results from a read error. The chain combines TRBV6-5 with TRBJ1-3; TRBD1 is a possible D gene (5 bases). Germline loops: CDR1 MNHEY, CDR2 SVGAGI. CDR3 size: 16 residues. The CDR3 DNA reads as TGTGTCAGCAGTTCCTTGGGGGTACACTCTGGAAACACCATATATTCT. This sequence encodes CVSSSLGVHSGNTIYS.

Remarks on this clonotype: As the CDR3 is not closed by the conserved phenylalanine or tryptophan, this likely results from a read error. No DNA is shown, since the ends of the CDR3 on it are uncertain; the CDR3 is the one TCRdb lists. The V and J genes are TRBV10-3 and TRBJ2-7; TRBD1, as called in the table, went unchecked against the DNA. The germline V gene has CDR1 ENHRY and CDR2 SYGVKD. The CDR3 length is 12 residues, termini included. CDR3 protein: CAISTGSPEQYI.

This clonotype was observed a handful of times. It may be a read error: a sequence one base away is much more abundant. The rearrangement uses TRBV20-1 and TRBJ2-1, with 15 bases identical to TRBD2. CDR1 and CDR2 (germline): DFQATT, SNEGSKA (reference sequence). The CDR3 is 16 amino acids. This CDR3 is CSAQPGLAGGYKEQFF. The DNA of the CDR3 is TGCAGTGCACAGCCGGGACTAGCGGGAGGATACAAAGAGCAGTTCTTC.

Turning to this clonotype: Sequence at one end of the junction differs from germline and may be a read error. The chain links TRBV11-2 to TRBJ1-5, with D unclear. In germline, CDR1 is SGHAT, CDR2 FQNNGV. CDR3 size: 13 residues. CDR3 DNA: TGTACCAGCAGCTTTCATAGCAATCAGCCACAGCATTTT. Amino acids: CTSSFHSNQPQHF.